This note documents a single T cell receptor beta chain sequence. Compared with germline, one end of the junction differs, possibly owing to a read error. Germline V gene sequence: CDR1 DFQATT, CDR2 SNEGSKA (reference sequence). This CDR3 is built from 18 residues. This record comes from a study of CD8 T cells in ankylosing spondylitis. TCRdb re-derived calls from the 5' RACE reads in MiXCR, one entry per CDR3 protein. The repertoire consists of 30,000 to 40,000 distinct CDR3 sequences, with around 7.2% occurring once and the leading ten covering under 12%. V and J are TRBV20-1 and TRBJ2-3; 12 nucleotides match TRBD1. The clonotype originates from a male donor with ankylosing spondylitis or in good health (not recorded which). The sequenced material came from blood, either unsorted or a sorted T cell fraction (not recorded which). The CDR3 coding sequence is TGCAGTGCTCCATCCTCGGGACAGGGGGCGCGCGGCACAGGTACGCAGTATTTT. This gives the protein CSAPSSGQGARGTGTQYF.